The following is a TCR beta chain sequence with its context. Its target is not known. The data belong to a study of CD8 T cell repertoires and HIV-1 epitope variants. Sequencing was performed with immunoSEQ multiplex PCR; in TCRdb, only in-frame clones are kept and a portion is missing. The data hold roughly 4,100 clones, with around 60% observed a single time. The receptor's source is a male donor with HIV. The sequencing sample was made of cultured CD8+ T cells derived from PBMCs.

CDR3 sequence (DNA): TGTGCCAGTAGTATTTCTACAGGGAACTACGAGCAGTACTTC. As protein: CASSISTGNYEQYF. The V gene is TRBV19, the J gene TRBJ2-7, with D perhaps TRBD1 (6 bases). The CDR3 runs 14 residues. In germline, CDR1 is LNHDA, CDR2 SQIVND (reference sequence). The germline V and J ends were trimmed by 3 bases and 3 bases, with 12 bases remaining between them. The entire variable domain, with the rest obtained from reference TRBV19 and TRBJ2-7, is as follows: DGGITQSPKYLFRKEGQNVTLSCEQNLNHDAMYWYRQDPGQGLRLIYYSQIVNDFQKGDIAEGYSVSREKKESFPLTVTSAQKNPTAFYLCASSISTGNYEQYFGPGTRLTVT.